What follows are 28 T cell receptor beta chains derived from one specimen sequenced in a study of OX40 agonist ivuxolimab in advanced cancers. TCRdb's table, derived via immunoSEQ multiplex PCR, lists solely in-frame clones and lacks some. Of roughly 52,000 clones detected, 77% appear once; the ten largest clones hold roughly 6.3%. The sequenced sample was CD4+ or CD8+ T cells sorted from blood, obtained in a trial of the OX40 agonist ivuxolimab. These receptors came from an adult with an advanced solid tumor such as melanoma, head and neck, liver or kidney cancer.

V usage is TRBV19 and J usage is TRBJ1-2, with D tentatively TRBD1 (5 bases). V was trimmed by 7 bases and J by 4 bases, leaving 13 bases between them. CDR1 and CDR2 (germline): LNHDA, SQIVND (reference sequence). This CDR3 region has 13 residues. In DNA form, the CDR3 reads TGTGCCAGTACACTTTCAGGGACCTATGGCTACACCTTC. This codes for CASTLSGTYGYTF.

This clone was seen only a few times. This chain connects TRBV7-2 to TRBJ2-1, with 7 nucleotides matching TRBD2. V shed 5 bases, J shed 9 bases, and the junction held 16 bases outside the gene matches. The CDR3 loop spans 16 amino acids. Germline V CDR1 and CDR2: SGHTA, FQGNSA. The CDR3 is CASSPLLKGSGGEQFF. CDR3 coding DNA: TGTGCCAGCAGCCCCCTCTTAAAGGGCTCGGGAGGTGAGCAGTTCTTC.

The chain carries TRBV6-1 and TRBJ2-5, with 8 bases fitting TRBD1. After removal of 1 base from V and 2 bases from J, the junction contained 12 bases not matched to a gene. Germline values: CDR1 MNHNS, CDR2 SASEGT. The CDR3 runs to 18 residues. Here the CDR3 reads CASSEGRGQWGFQETQYF. DNA of the CDR3: TGTGCCAGCAGTGAAGGCAGGGGGCAGTGGGGTTTTCAAGAGACCCAGTACTTC.

The rearrangement links TRBV6-1 to TRBJ1-2, with D perhaps matching TRBD1 (6 bases). The length of the CDR3 is 14 residues. Germline assignment: CDR1 MNHNS and CDR2 SASEGT. Trimming left V 4 bases short and J 5 bases short, with 14 bases between. As DNA, the CDR3 is TGTGCCAGCAGTGCGGCAGGGGAGGTATATGGCTACACCTTC. This gives the protein CASSAAGEVYGYTF.

The rearrangement links TRBV6-1 to TRBJ1-1, with a possible D match to TRBD1 (6 bases). The V end lost 6 bases, the J end lost 2 bases, and 16 bases lay between the germline ends. Germline V gene sequence: CDR1 MNHNS, CDR2 SASEGT. The CDR3 loop spans 15 amino acids. CDR3 sequence: CASRDDRPLNTEAFF. In DNA form, the CDR3 reads TGTGCCAGCAGGGATGACAGGCCCCTCAACACTGAAGCTTTCTTT.

Regarding this clone: In the same sample, other DNA sequences code for this CDR3. This chain connects TRBV5-1 to TRBJ1-1, with D perhaps matching TRBD1 (6 bases). Germline V CDR1 and CDR2: SGHRS, YFSETQ. The CDR3 covers 14 residues. Trimming took off 2 bases at V and 1 base at J, with 9 bases between the two ends. The CDR3 nucleotides read TGCGCCAGCAGCTTACAGGGTTGGAACACTGAAGCTTTCTTT. Translation gives CASSLQGWNTEAFF.

This rearrangement joins TRBV2 to TRBJ2-4, with 10 bases matching TRBD2. Looked up from germline, CDR1 is SNHLY and CDR2 is FYNNEI. J lost 12 bases, V lost 8 bases, and 7 bases had no gene match. The CDR3 covers 12 residues. DNA for the CDR3: TGTGCCAGCGCAACTAGCGGGGAAACTCAGTACTTC. It translates to CASATSGETQYF. Using reference TRBV2 and TRBJ2-4 for the parts outside the CDR3, the full variable domain is EPEVTQTPSHQVTQMGQEVILRCVPISNHLYFYWYRQILGQKVEFLVSFYNNEISEKSEIFDDQFSVERPDGSNFTLKIRSTKLEDSAMYFCASATSGETQYFGAGTRLSVL.

There are a few counts of this clone. J is TRBJ2-3 and V is TRBV15, with TRBD1 identical over 8 bases. The CDR3 loop spans 15 amino acids. The germline V gene encodes CDR1 LNHNV and CDR2 YYDKDF (reference sequence). The J segment lost 4 bases and the V segment lost 0 bases, leaving 3 bases of the junction unmatched. CDR3 nucleotide sequence: TGTGCCACCAGCAGAGATGCACAGGGGGCAGATACGCAGTATTTT. It is translated as CATSRDAQGADTQYF.

The chain recombines TRBV7-9 with TRBJ1-3; D is ambiguous. The CDR3 has 17 residues. The ends were cut back, 5 bases at V and 0 bases at J, with 17 bases in the middle. CDR1 SEHNR and CDR2 FQNEAQ come from the germline V gene (reference sequence). CDR3 region: CASSPKPRLNSGNTIYF. DNA for the CDR3: TGTGCCAGCAGCCCCAAGCCACGACTCAACTCTGGAAACACCATATATTTT. Variable domain in full (rest from reference TRBV7-9 and TRBJ1-3): DTGVSQNPRHKITKRGQNVTFRCDPISEHNRLYWYRQTLGQGPEFLTYFQNEAQLEKSRLLSDRFSAERPKGSFSTLEIQRTEQGDSAMYLCASSPKPRLNSGNTIYFGEGSWLTVV.

CDR3 sequence reads: CASSISPLPSSFTDTQYF. In nucleotides, the CDR3 is TGTGCCAGTAGTATAAGCCCGCTCCCTAGCTCGTTCACAGATACGCAGTATTTT. The chain combines TRBV19 with TRBJ2-3, with TRBD2 as a possible D gene (5 bases). The CDR3 has 18 amino acids. Germline V gene lookup returns CDR1 LNHDA and CDR2 SQIVND (reference sequence). V was pared by 2 bases and J by 2 bases, with 20 bases between.

V and J are TRBV19 and TRBJ1-4, with D unclear. The CDR3 has 12 residues. From germline, CDR1 is LNHDA and CDR2 SQIVND (reference sequence). Trimming stripped 3 bases from V and 14 bases from J, with 13 bases between. Here the CDR3 DNA reads TGTGCCAGTAGTATCTCAGCGGGCAACCTGTTTTTT. Translating gives CASSISAGNLFF. Full variable domain (remainder filled in from reference TRBV19 and TRBJ1-4): DGGITQSPKYLFRKEGQNVTLSCEQNLNHDAMYWYRQDPGQGLRLIYYSQIVNDFQKGDIAEGYSVSREKKESFPLTVTSAQKNPTAFYLCASSISAGNLFFGSGTQLSVL.

The chain recombines TRBV5-8 with TRBJ1-2; 7 nucleotides line up with TRBD1. The J segment lost 4 bases and the V segment lost 1 base, leaving 1 base of the junction unmatched. The CDR3 length is 13 residues. The V gene's germline CDR1 is SGHTS and CDR2 YDEGEE. CDR3 sequence reads: CASSLRGPYGYTF. Here the CDR3 DNA reads TGTGCCAGCAGCTTGAGGGGGCCCTATGGCTACACCTTC.

This clone showed up just a few times. The chain recombines TRBV7-9 with TRBJ2-3; D possibly corresponds to TRBD1 (7 bases). The ends were cut back, 4 bases at V and 4 bases at J, with 15 bases in the middle. In germline, CDR1 is SEHNR, CDR2 FQNEAQ (reference sequence). This CDR3 is built from 15 residues. The DNA of the CDR3 is TGTGCCAGCAGCTCGCGGGACAGAGGCCCAGATACGCAGTATTTT. It encodes CASSSRDRGPDTQYF. Full variable domain (missing parts from reference TRBV7-9 and TRBJ2-3): DTGVSQNPRHKITKRGQNVTFRCDPISEHNRLYWYRQTLGQGPEFLTYFQNEAQLEKSRLLSDRFSAERPKGSFSTLEIQRTEQGDSAMYLCASSSRDRGPDTQYFGPGTRLTVL.

The chain is built from TRBV7-9 and TRBJ1-1; D gene uncertain. Trimming removed 3 bases at V and 5 bases at J, with 10 bases between. CDR1 and CDR2 (germline): SEHNR, FQNEAQ (reference sequence). The CDR3 is 13 amino acids. DNA for the CDR3: TGTGCCAGCAGCTTGGAAGGGAGGACTGAAGCTTTCTTT. Translation: CASSLEGRTEAFF. Full variable domain (remainder filled in from reference TRBV7-9 and TRBJ1-1): DTGVSQNPRHKITKRGQNVTFRCDPISEHNRLYWYRQTLGQGPEFLTYFQNEAQLEKSRLLSDRFSAERPKGSFSTLEIQRTEQGDSAMYLCASSLEGRTEAFFGQGTRLTVV.

This sequence joins TRBV6-6 and TRBJ1-2, with 7 bases fitting TRBD1. The germline V gene has CDR1 MNHNY and CDR2 SVGAGI (reference sequence). The CDR3 runs 14 residues. V trimming: 5 bases; J trimming: 2 bases; junction bases outside the gene matches: 5. CDR3 loop: CASSQPGQNYGYTF. The CDR3 DNA follows: TGTGCCAGCAGTCAGCCGGGACAGAACTATGGCTACACCTTC.

The chain recombines TRBV7-2 with TRBJ2-7; D perhaps matches TRBD2 (5 bases). This CDR3 comprises 14 residues. Per the germline V gene, CDR1 is SGHTA and CDR2 is FQGNSA. With 5 bases removed from V and 5 bases from J, the gap between germline ends came to 16 bases. The CDR3 DNA follows: TGTGCCAGCAGCCCCGGACGGCCCGGGGACGAGCAGTACTTC. This sequence encodes CASSPGRPGDEQYF.

This clone appeared a single time. This chain connects TRBV9 to TRBJ2-5; weak D call: TRBD1 (7 bases). There are 14 residues in the CDR3. CDR1 is SGDLS and CDR2 is YYNGEE in the germline V gene. V shed 4 bases and J shed 4 bases, with 14 bases lying between them. The CDR3: CASSRSQGGETQYF. The CDR3 nucleotides read TGTGCCAGCAGCCGTAGCCAGGGGGGAGAGACCCAGTACTTC.

The gene calls are TRBV6-5 and TRBJ2-5, with TRBD1 as a possible D gene (5 bases). The better agreement between TRBJ2-7 and the DNA end casts doubt on the J call. The CDR3 runs 15 residues. Germline CDR1 and CDR2: MNHEY and SVGAGI. The CDR3 here is CASSFDSRLSYEQYF. In nucleotides, the CDR3 is TGTGCCAGCAGTTTTGACAGCCGGCTCTCCTACGAGCAGTACTTC.

The chain employs TRBV6-5 and TRBJ2-3; 7 bases map to TRBD2. Germline V gene lookup returns CDR1 MNHEY and CDR2 SVGAGI. V lost 0 bases, J lost 4 bases, and 7 bases stayed unmatched. This CDR3 spans 16 amino acids. In nucleotides, the CDR3 is TGTGCCAGCAGTTACTCTCTTGCGGGAGCGGCAGATACGCAGTATTTT. Its translation is CASSYSLAGAADTQYF.

The chain employs TRBV4-3 and TRBJ2-4; TRBD2 aligns across 9 bases. The CDR3 runs to 15 residues. Trimming at V came to 4 bases and at J to 5 bases, leaving 6 bases not matched to a gene. The germline gives CDR1 LGHNA, CDR2 YSLEER. Written as DNA, the CDR3 is TGCGCCAGCAGCCCTAGAGGCGGGGGGGAAAACATTCAGTACTTC. It specifies CASSPRGGGENIQYF.

The CDR3 loop reads CASSLGGGARSYGYTF. CDR3 nucleotide sequence: TGTGCCAGCAGCTTGGGAGGAGGGGCGCGAAGCTATGGCTACACCTTC. The rearrangement uses TRBV5-4 and TRBJ1-2, with D tentatively TRBD1 (5 bases). Germline assignment: CDR1 SGHNT and CDR2 YYREEE (reference sequence). Trimming shortened V by 0 bases and J by 4 bases, and 16 bases separated the two germline ends. This CDR3 is 16 amino acids long.

This sequence joins TRBV28 and TRBJ2-1, with D hard to call. V was trimmed by 8 bases and J by 7 bases, leaving 15 bases between them. Germline CDR1 MDHEN, CDR2 SYDVKM. The CDR3 loop spans 13 amino acids. DNA of the CDR3: TGTGCCAGCTATGGCGGATGGGGAAATGAGCAGTTCTTC. Amino acid sequence: CASYGGWGNEQFF.

The chain links TRBV28 to TRBJ1-1; TRBD1 might be the D (6 bases). Germline CDR1 is MDHEN and CDR2 is SYDVKM. This CDR3 spans 14 amino acids. Trimming removed 0 bases from V and 2 bases from J, with 7 bases in between. The CDR3 nucleotides read TGTGCCAGCAGTTTATGGACAGGCAACACTGAAGCTTTCTTT. Translated, it gives CASSLWTGNTEAFF.

The sample holds one count of this clone. The chain has TRBV2 and TRBJ1-6, with TRBD1 identical over 7 bases. Looked up from germline, CDR1 is SNHLY and CDR2 is FYNNEI. This CDR3 has 16 residues. With V trimmed by 3 bases and J by 5 bases, 7 bases remained unmatched. CDR3 region: CASSDPGGEHNSPLHF. The DNA for the CDR3 is TGTGCCAGCAGTGATCCAGGGGGTGAGCATAATTCACCCCTCCACTTT.

This clone was counted between two and nine times. The chain combines TRBV7-9 with TRBJ1-1; no definite D call. Deletions cut 1 base from V and 1 base from J, with 4 bases between. The CDR3 contains 13 residues. Germline-derived CDR1 and CDR2 are SEHNR and FQNEAQ (reference sequence). The CDR3 DNA reads TGTGCCAGCAGCTTAGAAGCGAACACTGAAGCTTTCTTT. Translated, it gives CASSLEANTEAFF. Drawing the rest from reference TRBV7-9 and TRBJ1-1, the complete variable domain is DTGVSQNPRHKITKRGQNVTFRCDPISEHNRLYWYRQTLGQGPEFLTYFQNEAQLEKSRLLSDRFSAERPKGSFSTLEIQRTEQGDSAMYLCASSLEANTEAFFGQGTRLTVV.

This clone was found a few times. The rearrangement links TRBV27 to TRBJ1-6, with TRBD1 identical over 8 bases. Germline V gives CDR1 MNHEY, CDR2 SMNVEV (reference sequence). This CDR3 comprises 15 residues. The junction had 7 bases not matched to a gene; V was cut back by 1 base and J by 11 bases. The CDR3, as DNA: TGTGCCAGCAGTTTATTGGACAGGGTCGGGACACCCCTCCACTTT. Protein sequence: CASSLLDRVGTPLHF.

A note on this clone: A read error may explain this, as a much larger clone is one base away. The V and J genes are TRBV7-8 and TRBJ2-7; 7 nucleotides match TRBD1. Trimming took 5 bases from V and 0 from J; bases not matched to a gene: 4. The V gene's germline CDR1 is SGHVS and CDR2 FQNEAQ. This CDR3 has 14 amino acids. CDR3 nucleotide sequence: TGTGCCAGCAGCCCCCGGGACAGCTCCTACGAGCAGTACTTC. It is translated as CASSPRDSSYEQYF. The full variable domain, rest sourced from reference TRBV7-8 and TRBJ2-7, is GAGVSQSPRYKVAKRGQDVALRCDPISGHVSLFWYQQALGQGPEFLTYFQNEAQLDKSGLPSDRFFAERPEGSVSTLKIQRTQQEDSAVYLCASSPRDSSYEQYFGPGTRLTVT.

V gene TRBV19 combines with J gene TRBJ2-1, with D perhaps TRBD1 or TRBD2 (5 bases each). The germline V gene has CDR1 LNHDA and CDR2 SQIVND (reference sequence). This CDR3 contains 12 residues. V gave up 10 bases and J gave up 7 bases, with 14 bases separating them. The CDR3 DNA follows: TGTGCCACACGGGCCGGGGCGAATGAGCAGTTCTTC. Translating it yields CATRAGANEQFF.